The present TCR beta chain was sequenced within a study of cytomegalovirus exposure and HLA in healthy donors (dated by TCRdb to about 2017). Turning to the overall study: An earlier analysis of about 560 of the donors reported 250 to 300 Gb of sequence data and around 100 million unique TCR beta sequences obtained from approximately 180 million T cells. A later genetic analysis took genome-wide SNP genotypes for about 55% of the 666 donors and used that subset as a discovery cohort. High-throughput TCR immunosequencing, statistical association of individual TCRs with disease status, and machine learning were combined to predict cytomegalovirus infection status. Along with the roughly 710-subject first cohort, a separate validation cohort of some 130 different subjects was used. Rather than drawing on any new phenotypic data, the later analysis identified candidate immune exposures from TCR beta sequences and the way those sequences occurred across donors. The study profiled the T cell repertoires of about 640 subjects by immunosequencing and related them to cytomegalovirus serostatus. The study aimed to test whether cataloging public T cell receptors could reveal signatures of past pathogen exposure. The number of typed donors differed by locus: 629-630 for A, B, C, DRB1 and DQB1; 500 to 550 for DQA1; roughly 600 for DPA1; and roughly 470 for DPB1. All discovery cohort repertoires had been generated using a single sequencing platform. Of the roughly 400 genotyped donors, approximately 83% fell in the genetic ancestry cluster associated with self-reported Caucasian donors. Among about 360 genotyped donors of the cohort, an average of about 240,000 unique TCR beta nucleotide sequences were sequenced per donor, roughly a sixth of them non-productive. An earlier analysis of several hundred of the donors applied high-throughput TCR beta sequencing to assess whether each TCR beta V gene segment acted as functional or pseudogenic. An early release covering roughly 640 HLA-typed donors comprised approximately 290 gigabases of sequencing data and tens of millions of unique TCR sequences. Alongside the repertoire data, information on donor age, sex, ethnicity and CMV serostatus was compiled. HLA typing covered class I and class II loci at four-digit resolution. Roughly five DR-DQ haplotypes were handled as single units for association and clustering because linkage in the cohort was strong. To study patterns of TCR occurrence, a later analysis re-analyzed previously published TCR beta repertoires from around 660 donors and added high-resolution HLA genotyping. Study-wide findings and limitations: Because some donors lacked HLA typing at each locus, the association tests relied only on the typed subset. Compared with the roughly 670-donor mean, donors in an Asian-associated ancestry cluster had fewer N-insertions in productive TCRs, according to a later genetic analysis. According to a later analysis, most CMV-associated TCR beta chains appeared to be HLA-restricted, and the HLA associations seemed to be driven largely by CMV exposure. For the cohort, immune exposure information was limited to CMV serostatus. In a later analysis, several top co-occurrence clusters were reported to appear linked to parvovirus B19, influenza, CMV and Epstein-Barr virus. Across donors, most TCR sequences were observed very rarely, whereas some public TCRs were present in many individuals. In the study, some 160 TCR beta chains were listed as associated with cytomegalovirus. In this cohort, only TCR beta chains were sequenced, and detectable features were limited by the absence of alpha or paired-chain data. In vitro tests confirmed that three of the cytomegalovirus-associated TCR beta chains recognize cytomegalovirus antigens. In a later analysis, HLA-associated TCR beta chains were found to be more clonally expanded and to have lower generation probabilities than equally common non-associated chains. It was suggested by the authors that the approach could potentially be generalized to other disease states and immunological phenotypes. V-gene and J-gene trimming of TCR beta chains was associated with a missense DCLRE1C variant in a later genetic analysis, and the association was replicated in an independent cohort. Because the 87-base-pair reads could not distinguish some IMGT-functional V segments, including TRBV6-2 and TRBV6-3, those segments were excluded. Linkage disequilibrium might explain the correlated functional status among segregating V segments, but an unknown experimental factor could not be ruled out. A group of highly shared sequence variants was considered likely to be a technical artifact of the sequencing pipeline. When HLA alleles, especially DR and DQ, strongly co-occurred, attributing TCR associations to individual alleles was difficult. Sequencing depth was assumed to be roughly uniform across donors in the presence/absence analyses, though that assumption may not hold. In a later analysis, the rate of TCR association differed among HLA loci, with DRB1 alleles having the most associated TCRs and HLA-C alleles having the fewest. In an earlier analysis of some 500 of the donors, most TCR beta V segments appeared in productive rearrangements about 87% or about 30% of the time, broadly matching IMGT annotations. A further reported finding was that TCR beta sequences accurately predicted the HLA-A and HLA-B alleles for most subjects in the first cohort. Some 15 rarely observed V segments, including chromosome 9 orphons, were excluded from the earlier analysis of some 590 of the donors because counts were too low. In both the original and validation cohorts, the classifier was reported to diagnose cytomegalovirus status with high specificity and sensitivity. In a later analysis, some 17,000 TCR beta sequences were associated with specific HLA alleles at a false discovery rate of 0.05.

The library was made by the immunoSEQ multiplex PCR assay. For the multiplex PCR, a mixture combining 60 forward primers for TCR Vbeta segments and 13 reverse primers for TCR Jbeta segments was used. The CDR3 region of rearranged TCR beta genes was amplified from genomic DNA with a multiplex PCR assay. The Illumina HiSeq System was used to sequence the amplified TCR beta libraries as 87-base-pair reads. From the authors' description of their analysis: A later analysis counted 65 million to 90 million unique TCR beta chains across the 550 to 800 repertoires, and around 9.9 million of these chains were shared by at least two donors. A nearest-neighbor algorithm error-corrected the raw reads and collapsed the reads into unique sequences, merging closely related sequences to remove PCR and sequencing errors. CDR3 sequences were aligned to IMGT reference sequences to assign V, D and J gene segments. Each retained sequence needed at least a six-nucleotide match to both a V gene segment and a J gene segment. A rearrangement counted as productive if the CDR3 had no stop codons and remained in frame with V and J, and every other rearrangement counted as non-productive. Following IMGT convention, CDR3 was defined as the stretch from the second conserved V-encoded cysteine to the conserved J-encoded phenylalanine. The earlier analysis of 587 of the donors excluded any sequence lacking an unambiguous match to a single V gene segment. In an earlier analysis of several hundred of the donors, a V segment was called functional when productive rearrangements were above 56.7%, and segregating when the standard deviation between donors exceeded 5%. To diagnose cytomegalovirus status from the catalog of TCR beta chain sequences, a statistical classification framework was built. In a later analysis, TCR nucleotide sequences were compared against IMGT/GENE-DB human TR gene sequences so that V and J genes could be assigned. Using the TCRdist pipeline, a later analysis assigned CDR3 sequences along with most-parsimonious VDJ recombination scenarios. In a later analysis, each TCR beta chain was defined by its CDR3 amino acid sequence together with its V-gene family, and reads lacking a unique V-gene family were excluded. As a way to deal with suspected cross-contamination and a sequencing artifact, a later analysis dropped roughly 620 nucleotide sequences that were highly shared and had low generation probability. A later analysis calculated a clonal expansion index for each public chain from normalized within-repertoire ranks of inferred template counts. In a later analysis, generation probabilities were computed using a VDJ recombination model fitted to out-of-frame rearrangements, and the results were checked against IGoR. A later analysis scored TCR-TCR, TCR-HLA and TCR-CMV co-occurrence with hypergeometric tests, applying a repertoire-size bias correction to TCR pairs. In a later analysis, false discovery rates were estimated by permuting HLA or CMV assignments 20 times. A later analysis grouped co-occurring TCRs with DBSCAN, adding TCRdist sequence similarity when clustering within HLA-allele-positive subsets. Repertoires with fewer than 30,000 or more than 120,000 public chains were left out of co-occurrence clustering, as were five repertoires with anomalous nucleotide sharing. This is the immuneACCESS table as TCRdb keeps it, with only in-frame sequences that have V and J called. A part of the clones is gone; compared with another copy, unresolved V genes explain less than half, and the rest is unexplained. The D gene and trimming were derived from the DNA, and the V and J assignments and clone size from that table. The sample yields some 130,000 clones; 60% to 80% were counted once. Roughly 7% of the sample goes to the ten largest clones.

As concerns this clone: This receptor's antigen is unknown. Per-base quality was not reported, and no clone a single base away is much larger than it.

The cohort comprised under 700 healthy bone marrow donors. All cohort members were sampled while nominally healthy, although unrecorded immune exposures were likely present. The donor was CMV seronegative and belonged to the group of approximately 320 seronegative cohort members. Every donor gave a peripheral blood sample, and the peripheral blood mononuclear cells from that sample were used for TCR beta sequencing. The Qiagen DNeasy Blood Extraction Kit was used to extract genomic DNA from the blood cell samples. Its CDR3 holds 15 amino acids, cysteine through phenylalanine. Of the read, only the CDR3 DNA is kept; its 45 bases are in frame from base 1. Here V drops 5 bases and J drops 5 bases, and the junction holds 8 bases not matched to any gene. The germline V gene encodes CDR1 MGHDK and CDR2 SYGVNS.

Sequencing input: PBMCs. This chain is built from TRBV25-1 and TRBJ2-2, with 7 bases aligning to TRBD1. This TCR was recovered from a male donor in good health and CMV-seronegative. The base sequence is TGTGCCAGCAGTCCTACGGACAGGATAACCGGGGAGCTGTTTTTT. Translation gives CASSPTDRITGELFF.